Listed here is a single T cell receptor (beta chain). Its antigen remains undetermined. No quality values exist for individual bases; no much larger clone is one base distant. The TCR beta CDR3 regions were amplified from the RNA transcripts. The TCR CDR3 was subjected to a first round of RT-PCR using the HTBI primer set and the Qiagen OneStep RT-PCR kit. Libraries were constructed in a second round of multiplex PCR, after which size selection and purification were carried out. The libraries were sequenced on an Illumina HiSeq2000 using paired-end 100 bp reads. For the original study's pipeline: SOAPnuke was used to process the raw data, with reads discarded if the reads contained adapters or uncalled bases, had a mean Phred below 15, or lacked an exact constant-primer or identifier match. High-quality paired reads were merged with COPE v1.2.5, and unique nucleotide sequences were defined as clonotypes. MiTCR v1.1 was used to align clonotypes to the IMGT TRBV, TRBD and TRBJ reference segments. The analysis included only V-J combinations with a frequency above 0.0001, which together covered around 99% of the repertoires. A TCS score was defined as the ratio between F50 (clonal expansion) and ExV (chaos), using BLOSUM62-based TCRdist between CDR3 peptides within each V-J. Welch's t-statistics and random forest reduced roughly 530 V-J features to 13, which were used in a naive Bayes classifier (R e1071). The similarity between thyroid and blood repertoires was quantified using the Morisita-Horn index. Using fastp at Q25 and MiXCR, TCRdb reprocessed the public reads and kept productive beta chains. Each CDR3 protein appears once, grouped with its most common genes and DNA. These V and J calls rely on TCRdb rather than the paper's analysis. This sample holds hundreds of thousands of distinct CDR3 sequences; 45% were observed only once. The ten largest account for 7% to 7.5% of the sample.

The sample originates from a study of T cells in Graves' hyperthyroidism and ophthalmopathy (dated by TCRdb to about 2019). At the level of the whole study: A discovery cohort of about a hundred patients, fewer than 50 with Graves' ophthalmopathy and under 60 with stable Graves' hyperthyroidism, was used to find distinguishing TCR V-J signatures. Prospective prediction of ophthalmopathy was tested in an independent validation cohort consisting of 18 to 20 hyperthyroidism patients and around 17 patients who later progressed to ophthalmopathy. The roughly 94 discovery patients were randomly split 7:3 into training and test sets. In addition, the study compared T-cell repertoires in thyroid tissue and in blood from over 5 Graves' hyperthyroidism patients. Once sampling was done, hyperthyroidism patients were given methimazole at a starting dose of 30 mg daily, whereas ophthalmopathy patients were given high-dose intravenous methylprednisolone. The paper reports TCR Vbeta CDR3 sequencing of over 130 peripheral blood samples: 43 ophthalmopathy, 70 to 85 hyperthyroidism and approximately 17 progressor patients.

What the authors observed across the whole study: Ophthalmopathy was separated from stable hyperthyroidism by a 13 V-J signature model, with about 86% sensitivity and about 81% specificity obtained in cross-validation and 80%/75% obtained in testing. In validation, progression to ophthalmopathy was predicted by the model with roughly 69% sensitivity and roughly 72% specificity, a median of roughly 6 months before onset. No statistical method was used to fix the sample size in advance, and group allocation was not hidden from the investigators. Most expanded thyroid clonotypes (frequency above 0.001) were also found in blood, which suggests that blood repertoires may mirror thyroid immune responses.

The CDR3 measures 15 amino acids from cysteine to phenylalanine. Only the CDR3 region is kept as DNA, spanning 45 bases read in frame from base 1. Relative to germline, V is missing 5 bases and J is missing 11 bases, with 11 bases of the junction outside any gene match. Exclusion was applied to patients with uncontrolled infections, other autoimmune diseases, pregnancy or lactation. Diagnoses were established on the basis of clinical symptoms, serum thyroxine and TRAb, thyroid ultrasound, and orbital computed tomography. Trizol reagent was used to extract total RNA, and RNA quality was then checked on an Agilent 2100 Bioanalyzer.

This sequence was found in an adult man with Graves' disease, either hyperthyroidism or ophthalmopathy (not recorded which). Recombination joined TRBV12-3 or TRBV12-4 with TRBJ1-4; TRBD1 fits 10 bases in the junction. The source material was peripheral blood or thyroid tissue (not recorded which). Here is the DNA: TGTGCCAGCAGTCTAGGACCGGGACAGGGGAAGAAACTGTTTTTT. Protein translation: CASSLGPGQGKKLFF.